Below are 10 T cell receptor beta chains sequenced from a single sample in a study of regulatory T cells in long-lasting Graves disease (dated by TCRdb to 2020 to 2023). The sample's time point label is to be understood as: persistent/refractory GD, antithyroid drugs over 5 years with positive TRAb. For both TCR sequencing and RNA sequencing, RNA was extracted from PBMCs using TRIzol. The method was multiplex PCR. Sequencing relied on an Illumina HiSeq 4000. CDR3 regions were amplified by Arm-PCR with iRepertoire HTBI primers to construct TCR beta libraries. TCRdb itself trimmed the public reads at Q25 with fastp, ran MiXCR and retained productive beta chains. Merged by CDR3 protein, the rows form single entries marked with the most common genes and DNA. Present in this sample are around 430,000 distinct CDR3 sequences, about 20% of which were seen just once. Clones ranked in the top ten supply roughly 14% of the sample.

The sample was peripheral blood mononuclear cells (PBMCs), taken when the disease was refractory, from a patient treated with antithyroid drugs. These receptors were obtained from a female donor with Graves disease.

This clonotype has at least ten counts. The rearrangement uses TRBV28 and TRBJ1-2; D is undetermined. The CDR3 is 15 residues long. Trimming shortened V by 5 bases and J by 3 bases, and 16 bases separated the two germline ends. The germline V gene encodes CDR1 MDHEN and CDR2 SYDVKM. The CDR3 loop reads CASSPLERLYYGYTF. In nucleotides, the CDR3 is TGTGCCAGCAGTCCCCTCGAGCGGCTGTACTATGGCTACACCTTC.

A single count supports this clonotype. The rearrangement uses TRBV5-1 and TRBJ2-7; 9 positions match TRBD2. V was clipped by 1 base and J by 4 bases; unmatched bases: 12. Germline V gene sequence: CDR1 SGHRS, CDR2 YFSETQ. The CDR3 is made up of 17 amino acids. This CDR3 reads CASSLSTSGRVSYEQYF. In DNA form, the CDR3 reads TGCGCCAGCAGCTTGAGTACTAGCGGGCGAGTTTCTTACGAGCAGTACTTC.

The sample holds many counts of this clonotype. The J gene is TRBJ1-1, the V gene TRBV10-3; the D is unclear. Per the germline V gene, CDR1 is ENHRY and CDR2 is SYGVKD. V was trimmed by 0 bases and J by 1 base, leaving 12 bases between them. This CDR3 region has 16 residues. CDR3 in DNA: TGTGCCATCAGTGAGTCAGGGCAGGTGGGGAACACTGAAGCTTTCTTT. Translating it yields CAISESGQVGNTEAFF.

The J gene is TRBJ2-4, the V gene TRBV20-1; D possibly corresponds to TRBD2 (7 bases). The V and J ends lost 6 bases and 1 base respectively, with 13 bases between them. CDR1 and CDR2 (germline): DFQATT, SNEGSKA (reference sequence). The CDR3 has 14 amino acids. The CDR3 region has the DNA TGCAGTGCCCTAGGGGGGGCTGCCAAAAACATTCAGTACTTC. It encodes CSALGGAAKNIQYF.

V gene TRBV6-5 combines with J gene TRBJ1-5; 8 bases are a match to TRBD1. V was clipped by 0 bases and J by 4 bases; unmatched bases: 2. CDR3 length: 15 residues. The germline gives CDR1 MNHEY, CDR2 SVGAGI. The CDR3 loop is CASSYSGQGNQPQHF. CDR3 DNA: TGTGCCAGCAGTTACTCAGGACAGGGTAATCAGCCCCAGCATTTT.

This clonotype has a count of ten or more. CDR3 sequence: CAWSVPGGQEGYTF. The CDR3 nucleotides are TGTGCCTGGAGTGTACCTGGGGGGCAGGAAGGCTACACCTTC. The chain joins TRBV30 to TRBJ1-2; TRBD1 is a possible D gene (6 bases). Trimming stripped 0 bases from V and 8 bases from J, with 16 bases between. This CDR3 has 14 amino acids. The germline gives CDR1 GTSNPN, CDR2 SVGIG (reference sequence).

The sample holds many counts of this clonotype. V gene TRBV2 combines with J gene TRBJ2-2, with TRBD2 matching over 9 bases. The ends lost 6 bases at V and 1 base at J; junction bases unmatched: 3. Germline CDR1 reads SNHLY; CDR2 reads FYNNEI. This CDR3 contains 15 residues. CDR3 sequence (DNA): TGTGCCAGCAGGAAGACTAGCGGGAACACCGGGGAGCTGTTTTTT. As protein: CASRKTSGNTGELFF.

This clonotype showed up many times. This chain joins TRBV28 and TRBJ2-5; the match to TRBD2 covers 7 bases. The V gene's germline CDR1 is MDHEN and CDR2 SYDVKM. The V segment lost 5 bases and the J segment 3 bases; nucleotides outside the gene matches: 6. This CDR3 has 14 amino acids. CDR3 region: CASSALGGKETQYF. The CDR3 coding sequence is TGTGCCAGCAGTGCCCTGGGGGGGAAAGAGACCCAGTACTTC.

The chain combines TRBV24-1 with TRBJ1-2, with D hard to call. The germline V and J ends were trimmed by 0 bases and 0 bases, with 7 bases remaining between them. CDR3 length: 15 amino acids. The germline V gene has CDR1 KGHDR and CDR2 SFDVKD. The CDR3 loop reads CATSDLYSPNYGYTF. Here the CDR3 DNA reads TGTGCCACCAGTGATTTGTACAGCCCTAACTATGGCTACACCTTC.

This clonotype has only a few counts. The chain employs TRBV30 and TRBJ1-4; unclear D gene. This CDR3 is 13 amino acids long. V shed 4 bases and J shed 8 bases, with 14 bases lying between them. Germline assignment: CDR1 GTSNPN and CDR2 SVGIG (reference sequence). This CDR3 reads CAWTRLRAEKLFF. The CDR3 DNA reads TGTGCCTGGACTCGTCTTCGCGCGGAAAAACTGTTTTTT.